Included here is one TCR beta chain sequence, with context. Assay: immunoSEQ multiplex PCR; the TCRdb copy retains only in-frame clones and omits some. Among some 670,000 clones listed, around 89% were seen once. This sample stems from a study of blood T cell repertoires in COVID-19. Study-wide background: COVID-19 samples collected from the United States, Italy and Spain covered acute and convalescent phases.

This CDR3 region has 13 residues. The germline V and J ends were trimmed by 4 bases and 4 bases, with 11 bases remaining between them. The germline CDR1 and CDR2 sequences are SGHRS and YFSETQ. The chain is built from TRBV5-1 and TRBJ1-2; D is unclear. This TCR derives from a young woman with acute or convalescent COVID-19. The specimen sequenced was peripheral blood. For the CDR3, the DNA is TGCGCCAGCAGCCCCAGAGGAATCTATGGCTACACCTTC. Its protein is CASSPRGIYGYTF.